A selection of T cell receptor beta chains follows, all from one sample in a study of T cell responses to AZD1222 COVID-19 vaccine. Data came from immunoSEQ multiplex PCR; TCRdb stores just in-frame clones and leaves some out. This repertoire shows roughly 87,000 clones, 89% found once; its top ten account for more than 5%. Sequencing was performed on peripheral blood, taken 28 days after the second AZD1222 dose. Every receptor here comes from an adult who received the AZD1222 COVID-19 vaccine. Both conserved end residues are part of each CDR3.

v_call: TRBV28
j_call: TRBJ2-7
cdr3_aa: CASSLSAWDEQYF

v_call: TRBV19
j_call: TRBJ1-1
cdr3_aa: CASSIGSRGNTEAFF

v_call: TRBV24-1
j_call: TRBJ2-1
cdr3_aa: CATSDPRGRDEQFF

v_call: TRBV30
j_call: TRBJ1-6
cdr3_aa: CAWSESEDSPLHF

v_call: TRBV7-2
j_call: TRBJ1-3
cdr3_aa: CASSFVGKNTIYF

v_call: TRBV28
j_call: TRBJ2-5
cdr3_aa: CASSYYGTEKETQYF

v_call: TRBV18
j_call: TRBJ1-1
cdr3_aa: CASSPPGRGQAFF

v_call: TRBV3-1/TRBV3-2
j_call: TRBJ1-1
cdr3_aa: CASSPPLQNTEAFF

v_call: TRBV30
j_call: TRBJ1-2
cdr3_aa: CAWERHFSNYGYTF

v_call: TRBV11-3
j_call: TRBJ2-7
cdr3_aa: CASSLRETNEQYF

v_call: TRBV30
j_call: TRBJ1-3
cdr3_aa: CAWRRSGNTIYF

v_call: TRBV29-1
j_call: TRBJ1-2
cdr3_aa: CSVPLTHNYGYTF

v_call: TRBV5-1
j_call: TRBJ1-2
cdr3_aa: CASSLAGDSTYGYTF

v_call: TRBV9
j_call: TRBJ2-7
cdr3_aa: CARQSSYEQYF

v_call: TRBV21-1
j_call: TRBJ2-5
cdr3_aa: CASSMSSTSGTIQETQYF

v_call: TRBV28
j_call: TRBJ2-7
cdr3_aa: CASSPLSPGQGTPYEQYF

v_call: TRBV30
j_call: TRBJ1-1
cdr3_aa: CALLGGGEAFF

v_call: TRBV3-1/TRBV3-2
j_call: TRBJ1-2
cdr3_aa: CASSPLPTKGGYGYTF

v_call: TRBV27
j_call: TRBJ2-2
cdr3_aa: CASSPYPETGELFF

v_call: TRBV4-3
j_call: TRBJ1-1
cdr3_aa: CASSQDVAGGRNTEAFF

v_call: TRBV7-9
j_call: TRBJ1-2
cdr3_aa: CASSAGTGPLIVRGYTF

v_call: TRBV5-1
j_call: TRBJ1-2
cdr3_aa: CASSLSGNYGYTF

v_call: TRBV4-3
j_call: TRBJ1-5
cdr3_aa: CASSQELRAPQHF

v_call: TRBV7-3
j_call: TRBJ1-1
cdr3_aa: CASSLNWVGTEAFF

v_call: TRBV27
j_call: TRBJ1-6
cdr3_aa: CASSLQQGIVNNSPLHF

v_call: TRBV2
j_call: TRBJ2-3
cdr3_aa: CASRWGADTQYF

v_call: TRBV12-3/TRBV12-4
j_call: TRBJ2-5
cdr3_aa: CASSLIALETQYF

v_call: TRBV24-1
j_call: TRBJ1-1
cdr3_aa: CATSDPGQVTEAFF

v_call: TRBV14
j_call: TRBJ1-2
cdr3_aa: CASSQDRRNYGYTF

v_call: TRBV7-6
j_call: TRBJ2-2
cdr3_aa: CASSWISGGQTGELFF

v_call: TRBV5-8
j_call: TRBJ1-1
cdr3_aa: CASSTGARGTEAFF

v_call: TRBV5-5
j_call: TRBJ2-1
cdr3_aa: CASRFTSSSYNEQFF

v_call: TRBV19
j_call: TRBJ2-7
cdr3_aa: CASSIGGPLPLYEQYF

v_call: TRBV28
j_call: TRBJ2-6
cdr3_aa: CASNRRSGANVLTF

v_call: TRBV6-4
j_call: TRBJ2-1
cdr3_aa: CASSEGGRWNEQFF

v_call: TRBV6-6
j_call: TRBJ2-3
cdr3_aa: CASNFPRGPSTDTQYF

v_call: TRBV11-2
j_call: TRBJ2-1
cdr3_aa: CASSPPRGNYNEQFF

v_call: TRBV4-3
j_call: TRBJ2-1
cdr3_aa: CASSQASLAGGLNEQFF

v_call: TRBV9
j_call: TRBJ2-2
cdr3_aa: CASSSYGPGELFF

v_call: TRBV30
j_call: TRBJ1-3
cdr3_aa: CAWSPDGSGNTIYF

v_call: TRBV7-2
j_call: TRBJ2-7
cdr3_aa: CASRGMSYEQYF

v_call: TRBV5-1
j_call: TRBJ1-3
cdr3_aa: CASSLGHSSSGNTIYF

v_call: TRBV6-2/TRBV6-3
j_call: TRBJ1-2
cdr3_aa: CASSPGQETFKNYGYTF

v_call: TRBV5-6
j_call: TRBJ1-1
cdr3_aa: CASRSLGRSEAFF

v_call: TRBV14
j_call: TRBJ2-1
cdr3_aa: CASTQGGTKRTEQFF

v_call: TRBV18
j_call: TRBJ2-1
cdr3_aa: CASSPGGTGYNEQFF

v_call: TRBV7-8
j_call: TRBJ2-1
cdr3_aa: CASSPTSGGYNEQFF